Listed below are T cell receptor beta chains from one sample, sequenced in a study of T cells after yellow fever vaccination. TCRdb redid the calling of the 5' RACE reads with MiXCR, one entry per CDR3 protein. The sample lists 250,000 or so distinct CDR3 sequences; around 3.5% were seen once. The starting material was PBMCs, obtained 15 days after the yellow fever booster vaccination. The source is a man aged 18 to 29 who received the YFV17D yellow fever vaccine. Both conserved end residues are part of each CDR3. Fields, in order: V gene, J gene, D gene, clone size, CDR3 DNA, CDR3 protein. D genes are given only for firm matches. Some rows mark clone size as missing; the rest say once, few, many or name a class of expanded clone.

V: TRBV7-2
J: TRBJ1-4
D: NA
size: many
DNA: TGTGCCAGCAGCTTGACAGGCCCCAAGGGTGAAAAACTGTTTTTT
CDR3: CASSLTGPKGEKLFF

V: TRBV12-3/TRBV12-4
J: TRBJ1-5
D: NA
size: many
DNA: TGTGCCAGCAGTTTAGCCCTAGACCGTCTCAAGCCCCAGCATTTT
CDR3: CASSLALDRLKPQHF

V: TRBV11-2
J: TRBJ2-3
D: NA
size: many
DNA: TGTGCCAGCAGCTTTTATGCAGATACGCAGTATTTT
CDR3: CASSFYADTQYF

V: TRBV7-9
J: TRBJ2-7
D: NA
size: many
DNA: TGTGCCAGCAGCGCAGACAACTCCTACGAGCAGTACTTC
CDR3: CASSADNSYEQYF

V: TRBV6-5
J: TRBJ1-1
D: TRBD1
size: many
DNA: TGTGCCAGCAGTCAGCCGGGACAGGGGCGTGACACTGAAGCTTTCTTT
CDR3: CASSQPGQGRDTEAFF

V: TRBV4-1
J: TRBJ2-5
D: TRBD1
size: many
DNA: TGCGCCAGCAGCCAAGGAATACAGGGGTGGAGAGAGACCCAGTACTTC
CDR3: CASSQGIQGWRETQYF

V: TRBV5-1
J: TRBJ1-5
D: NA
size: many
DNA: TGCGCCAGCAGCCAGTATAGCAATCAGCCCCAGCATTTT
CDR3: CASSQYSNQPQHF

V: TRBV11-2
J: TRBJ2-3
D: NA
size: many
DNA: TGTGCCAGCAGCTCCCGGGAGTTCCCAGATACGCAGTATTTT
CDR3: CASSSREFPDTQYF

V: TRBV5-5
J: TRBJ1-6
D: NA
size: many
DNA: TGTGCCAGCAGCCGACCGGCAGGCGGCTATAATTCACCCCTCCACTTT
CDR3: CASSRPAGGYNSPLHF

V: TRBV7-2
J: TRBJ2-5
D: NA
size: many
DNA: TGTGCCAGCAGCTTAGGTACAGGGCAGGAGACCCAGTACTTC
CDR3: CASSLGTGQETQYF

V: TRBV12-3/TRBV12-4
J: TRBJ1-5
D: NA
size: many
DNA: TGTGCCAGCAGTTTCGACAATCAGCCCCAGCATTTT
CDR3: CASSFDNQPQHF

V: TRBV19
J: TRBJ1-5
D: NA
size: few
DNA: TGTGCCAGTAGTTGGTCCGGTTATCAGCCCCAGCATTTT
CDR3: CASSWSGYQPQHF

V: TRBV6-6
J: TRBJ1-2
D: NA
size: many
DNA: TGTGCCAGCAGTACCGGGGCAGACTATGGCTACACCTTC
CDR3: CASSTGADYGYTF

V: TRBV25-1
J: TRBJ2-6
D: NA
size: many
DNA: TGTGCCAGCAGTGCCAGGACGGGGCCGGTCCTGACTTTC
CDR3: CASSARTGPVLTF

V: TRBV6-5
J: TRBJ2-7
D: TRBD1
size: many
DNA: TGTGCCAGCAGCCACGGACAGGGAATATACGAGCAGTACTTC
CDR3: CASSHGQGIYEQYF

V: TRBV4-1
J: TRBJ2-3
D: NA
size: many
DNA: TGCGCCAGCAGCCAAGATCAAGTTACGCAGTATTTT
CDR3: CASSQDQVTQYF

V: TRBV4-3
J: TRBJ1-4
D: NA
size: many
DNA: TGCGCCAGCAGCCAACGCCCAGGGGCAACTAATGAAAAACTGTTTTTT
CDR3: CASSQRPGATNEKLFF

V: TRBV7-2
J: TRBJ2-1
D: NA
size: many
DNA: TGTGCCAGCAGCCCCGCCAATGAGCAGTTCTTC
CDR3: CASSPANEQFF

V: TRBV5-1
J: TRBJ2-1
D: NA
size: many
DNA: TGCGCCAGCAGCCCCGCGGGACACTCGGCGGATGAGCAGTTCTTC
CDR3: CASSPAGHSADEQFF

V: TRBV5-1
J: TRBJ2-1
D: NA
size: many
DNA: TGCGCCAGCAGCTTGCTGGGCAGGGGCAACAACTATGAGCAGTTCTTC
CDR3: CASSLLGRGNNYEQFF

V: TRBV6-8
J: TRBJ1-6
D: NA
size: many
DNA: TGTGCCAGCGAGGACAACGGAAATTCACCCCTCCACTTT
CDR3: CASEDNGNSPLHF

V: TRBV5-1
J: TRBJ1-4
D: TRBD1
size: many
DNA: TGCGCCAGCAGCCCTCAGGGGGCAAGTGAAAAACTGTTTTTT
CDR3: CASSPQGASEKLFF

V: TRBV5-1
J: TRBJ2-2
D: TRBD1
size: many
DNA: TGCGCCAGCAGCGGGAACAGGGGGAACACCGGGGAGCTGTTTTTT
CDR3: CASSGNRGNTGELFF

V: TRBV27
J: TRBJ1-5
D: NA
size: many
DNA: TGTGCCAGCAGCCCCCGGGTAGGGCCCATTCAGCCCCAGCATTTT
CDR3: CASSPRVGPIQPQHF

V: TRBV15
J: TRBJ1-5
D: NA
size: many
DNA: TGTGCCACCAGCAGAGATTCAAGGCCGTCCCAGCATTTT
CDR3: CATSRDSRPSQHF

V: TRBV6-6
J: TRBJ1-6
D: NA
size: many
DNA: TGTGCCAGCGGCCAGGATAGTTCACCCCTCCACTTT
CDR3: CASGQDSSPLHF

V: TRBV29-1
J: TRBJ1-1
D: TRBD1
size: many
DNA: TGCAGCGTTGCCCCCCAGGGGGGCACTGAAGCTTTCTTT
CDR3: CSVAPQGGTEAFF

V: TRBV5-5
J: TRBJ1-2
D: NA
size: few
DNA: TGTGCCAGCAGCATCGGGACAACTACACATAGTGGCTACACCTTC
CDR3: CASSIGTTTHSGYTF

V: TRBV7-2
J: TRBJ1-2
D: NA
size: many
DNA: TGTGCCAGCAGCTTAGGGTATGGCGAGTACAGTATAAATGGCTACACCTTC
CDR3: CASSLGYGEYSINGYTF

V: TRBV9
J: TRBJ1-6
D: TRBD1
size: many
DNA: TGTGCCAGCAGCTTCAACCGGGACAGGGGGCTAAATTCACCCCTCCACTTT
CDR3: CASSFNRDRGLNSPLHF

V: TRBV5-1
J: TRBJ1-3
D: NA
size: many
DNA: TGCGCCAGCAGCTCTATGTCCCGGGACCTTACCGGGACCATATATTTT
CDR3: CASSSMSRDLTGTIYF

V: TRBV7-2
J: TRBJ1-1
D: NA
size: many
DNA: TGTGCCAGCAGCTTAGCGCGGGTGAACACTGAAGCTTTCTTT
CDR3: CASSLARVNTEAFF

V: TRBV5-6
J: TRBJ2-5
D: NA
size: NA
DNA: TGTGCCAGCAGCTTTTATTTCGTGCCAGCCCCCCAAGAGACCCAGTACTTC
CDR3: CASSFYFVPAPQETQYF

V: TRBV12-3/TRBV12-4
J: TRBJ2-3
D: NA
size: many
DNA: TGTGCCAGCAGAACCGTTAGCACAGATACGCAGTATTTT
CDR3: CASRTVSTDTQYF

V: TRBV5-1
J: TRBJ2-1
D: NA
size: many
DNA: TGCGCCAGCAGCTCCGACTGGTCCTACAATGAGCAGTTCTTC
CDR3: CASSSDWSYNEQFF

V: TRBV5-4
J: TRBJ2-2
D: TRBD2
size: many
DNA: TGTGCCAGCAGCTGGGGGACTAGCGAAAACACCGGGGAGCTGTTTTTT
CDR3: CASSWGTSENTGELFF

V: TRBV5-1
J: TRBJ1-5
D: TRBD1
size: many
DNA: TGCGCCAGCAGTTCCACAGGGGAAGAGCCCCAGCATTTT
CDR3: CASSSTGEEPQHF

V: TRBV20-1
J: TRBJ2-3
D: NA
size: many
DNA: TGCAGTCCCCGGGACAAAACTGACTATACGCAGTATTTT
CDR3: CSPRDKTDYTQYF

V: TRBV10-2
J: TRBJ2-5
D: TRBD2
size: many
DNA: TGCGCCAGCAGTTTCCCGGGGGGGCTAGAGACCCAGTACTTC
CDR3: CASSFPGGLETQYF

V: TRBV5-5
J: TRBJ2-1
D: TRBD1
size: many
DNA: TGTGCCAGCAGCTACCCGGGACAGTCCTACAATGAGCAGTTCTTC
CDR3: CASSYPGQSYNEQFF

V: TRBV5-1
J: TRBJ2-7
D: NA
size: many
DNA: TGCGCCAGCTCAGACCAGGGATATAGCTCCTACGAGCAGTACTTC
CDR3: CASSDQGYSSYEQYF

V: TRBV7-2
J: TRBJ2-7
D: TRBD1
size: many
DNA: TGTGCCAGCAGCTTACGCGGGACAGGGGGCGCCGAGCAGTACTTC
CDR3: CASSLRGTGGAEQYF

V: TRBV6-5
J: TRBJ2-6
D: NA
size: many
DNA: TGTGCCAGCAGTCCTACTGGGGCCAACGTCCTGACTTTC
CDR3: CASSPTGANVLTF

V: TRBV5-1
J: TRBJ2-3
D: TRBD2
size: many
DNA: TGCGCCAGCAGCTTGGGCACTAGCGGGAACCGGGTCGATACGCAGTATTTT
CDR3: CASSLGTSGNRVDTQYF

V: TRBV15
J: TRBJ2-4
D: TRBD1
size: many
DNA: TGTGCCACCAGCAGAGCGCCGGGACAGAGGACGTACTTC
CDR3: CATSRAPGQRTYF

V: TRBV4-3
J: TRBJ2-2
D: NA
size: many
DNA: TGCGCCAGCAGCCAAGGGGGGCTAGTCACCGGGGAGCTGTTTTTT
CDR3: CASSQGGLVTGELFF

V: TRBV28
J: TRBJ2-2
D: TRBD2
size: many
DNA: TGTGCCAGCAGTCCCCGGCCGGGGAGGGCCGGGGAGCTGTTTTTT
CDR3: CASSPRPGRAGELFF

V: TRBV7-3
J: TRBJ1-1
D: TRBD1
size: many
DNA: TGTGCCAGCAGCCTACAGGGGAACGCTGAAGCTTTCTTT
CDR3: CASSLQGNAEAFF

V: TRBV10-2
J: TRBJ1-1
D: TRBD1
size: many
DNA: TGCGCCAGCAGGGATACCGGGACAGGGGTACCCGCAGCTTTCTTT
CDR3: CASRDTGTGVPAAFF

V: TRBV5-1
J: TRBJ1-2
D: TRBD1
size: many
DNA: TGCGCCAGCAGCTTGGAAACCGGGACAGTGTTTGGCTACACCTTC
CDR3: CASSLETGTVFGYTF

V: TRBV15
J: TRBJ1-1
D: TRBD1
size: many
DNA: TGTGCCATAGGACAGGGGCGCCCGCCGGTTGAAGCTTTCTTT
CDR3: CAIGQGRPPVEAFF

V: TRBV27
J: TRBJ2-5
D: TRBD2
size: many
DNA: TGTGCCAGCAGTTTGCGGGCTAGCGGTCTACGGGAGACCCAGTACTTC
CDR3: CASSLRASGLRETQYF

V: TRBV11-2
J: TRBJ1-4
D: NA
size: many
DNA: TGTGCCATCCGTGGAACTAATGAAAAACTGTTTTTT
CDR3: CAIRGTNEKLFF

V: TRBV28
J: TRBJ2-2
D: NA
size: many
DNA: TGTGCCAGCAGTAGAACCGGGGAGCTGTTTTTT
CDR3: CASSRTGELFF